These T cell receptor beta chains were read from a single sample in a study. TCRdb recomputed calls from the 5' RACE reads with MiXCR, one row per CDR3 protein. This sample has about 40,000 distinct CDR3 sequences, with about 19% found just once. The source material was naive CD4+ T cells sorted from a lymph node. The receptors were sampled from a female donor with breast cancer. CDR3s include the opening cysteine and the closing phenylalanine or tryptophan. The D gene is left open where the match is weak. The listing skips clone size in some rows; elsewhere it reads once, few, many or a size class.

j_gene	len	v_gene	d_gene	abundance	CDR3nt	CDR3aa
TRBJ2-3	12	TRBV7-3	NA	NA	TGTGCCAGCAGTTACTCTGGAGATACGCAGTATTTT	CASSYSGDTQYF
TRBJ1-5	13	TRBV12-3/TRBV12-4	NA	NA	TGTGCCAGCACCCTAGGGAGCAATCAGCCCCAGCATTTT	CASTLGSNQPQHF
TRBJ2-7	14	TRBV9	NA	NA	TGTGCCAGCAGCGTTGGGGGATCCCTTTACGAGCAGTACTTC	CASSVGGSLYEQYF
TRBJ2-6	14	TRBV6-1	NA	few	TGTGCCAGCAATAAGGCAACTGGGGCCAACGTCCTGACTTTC	CASNKATGANVLTF
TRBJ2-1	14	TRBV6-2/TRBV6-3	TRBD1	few	TGTGCCAGCAGTTCCGGGACAGGCGGGTATGAGCAGTTCTTC	CASSSGTGGYEQFF
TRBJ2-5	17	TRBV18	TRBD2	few	TGTGCCAGCTCAGAACCATCCTCCCGGGGAGGGCAAGAGACCCAGTACTTC	CASSEPSSRGGQETQYF
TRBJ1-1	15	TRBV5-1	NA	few	TGCGCCAGCAGCTTGGAATTGGTTCCGAACACTGAAGCTTTCTTT	CASSLELVPNTEAFF
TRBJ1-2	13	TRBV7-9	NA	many	TGTGCCAGCAGCTTAAAACCAGGAGCTGGCTACACCTTC	CASSLKPGAGYTF
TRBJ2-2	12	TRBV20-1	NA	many	TGCAGTGCTACTCAGGCGGACGGGGAGCTGTTTTTT	CSATQADGELFF
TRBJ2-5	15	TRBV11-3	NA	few	TGTGCCAGCGCTTATGGACGGGGGCGCAGCGAGACCCAGTACTTC	CASAYGRGRSETQYF
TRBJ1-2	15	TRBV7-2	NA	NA	TGTGCCAGCAGCTTCGGAGGGCAGTCTAACTATGGCTACACCTTC	CASSFGGQSNYGYTF
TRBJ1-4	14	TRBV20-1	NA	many	TGCAGTGCCCCCTTTCGGGGGGGTAGTGAAAAACTGTTTTTT	CSAPFRGGSEKLFF
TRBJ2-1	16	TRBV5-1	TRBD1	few	TGCGCCAGCAGCCAACAAATAGCTACAGGGGAGAATGAGCAGTTCTTC	CASSQQIATGENEQFF
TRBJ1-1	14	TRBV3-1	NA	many	TGTGCCAGCAGCCAAGATTTCGGGAACACTGAAGCTTTCTTT	CASSQDFGNTEAFF
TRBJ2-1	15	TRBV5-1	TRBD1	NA	TGCGCCAGCAGCTCACAGGGGGCTGGAATAGATGAGCAGTTCTTC	CASSSQGAGIDEQFF
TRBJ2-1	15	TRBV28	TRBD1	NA	TGTGCCAGCAGCGTACAGGGGGCTGGCTACAATGAGCAGTTCTTC	CASSVQGAGYNEQFF
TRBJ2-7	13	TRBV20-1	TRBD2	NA	TGCAGTGCCCCGGGACTAGCGGGAGACGAGCAGTACTTC	CSAPGLAGDEQYF
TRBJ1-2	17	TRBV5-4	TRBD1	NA	TGTGCCAGCCGTAAGGGCTCGACAGGGGGAAAATCCTATGGCTACACCTTC	CASRKGSTGGKSYGYTF